A selection of T cell receptor beta chains follows, all from one sample in a study of shared clonotypes between healthy human individuals. Repertoires were generated with immunoSEQ multiplex PCR, while TCRdb's copy carries only in-frame clones and drops some. The data contain about 680,000 clones, 73% of them singletons. Sequenced material: memory CD4+ T cells sorted from blood. The receptors derive from a young woman in good health. Both conserved end residues are part of each CDR3. A D gene is named only where the DNA matches it firmly. Part of the rows lack a size; the others show once, few, many or a class for expanded clones.

TRBJ2-5 | TRBV30 | . | . | TGTGCCTGGAGCACTTCGGGGAACCAAGAGACCCAGTACTTC | CAWSTSGNQETQYF
TRBJ1-1 | TRBV5-8 | TRBD1 | . | TGTGCCAGCAGCTTGGCCAGGGACAGGGGTAGCACTGAAGCTTTCTTT | CASSLARDRGSTEAFF
TRBJ2-1 | TRBV19 | TRBD2 | . | TGTGCCAGTAGTGGAGGGACTAGGAGGGGTGAGCAGTTCTTC | CASSGGTRRGEQFF
TRBJ1-1 | TRBV4-2 | TRBD1 | many | TGTGCCAGCAGCCAAATTGACAGGGGAAGAACTGAAGCTTTCTTT | CASSQIDRGRTEAFF
TRBJ1-2 | TRBV9 | . | . | TGTGCCAGCAGCGTAGGTTTAACCGATAGCTATGGCTACACCTTC | CASSVGLTDSYGYTF
TRBJ1-2 | TRBV28 | . | . | TGTGCCAGCAGTTTTCAACCACAGTTGGGTGGCTACACCTTC | CASSFQPQLGGYTF
TRBJ2-1 | TRBV20-1 | . | . | TGCAGTGCTCCACTAGAGAATGAGCAGTTCTTC | CSAPLENEQFF
TRBJ2-2 | TRBV27 | TRBD2 | . | TGTGCCAGCAGTCCTTCTAGCGGGAGGGCCGTCAGGGAGCTGTTTTTT | CASSPSSGRAVRELFF
TRBJ2-1 | TRBV5-1 | TRBD2 | few | TGCGCCAGCACCATCGCCCCCGGGGGGACCTACAATGAGCAGTTCTTC | CASTIAPGGTYNEQFF
TRBJ1-3 | TRBV7-6 | TRBD1 | . | TGTGCCAGCAGCTTGGGACAGGGAAACACCATATATTTT | CASSLGQGNTIYF
TRBJ1-1 | TRBV11-2 | . | . | TGTGCCAGCAGCCAAGGACGCACTGAAGCTTTCTTT | CASSQGRTEAFF
TRBJ1-2 | TRBV6-1 | . | . | TGTGCCAGCAGTCTCACACAGCTAAACTATGGCTACACCTTC | CASSLTQLNYGYTF
TRBJ1-5 | TRBV18 | . | . | TGTGCCAGCTCAAACGCATTGGGTCAGCCCCAGCATTTT | CASSNALGQPQHF
TRBJ2-2 | TRBV6-4 | . | few | TGTGCCAGCAGTGACGGGGGCGCGAACACCGGGGAGCTGTTTTTT | CASSDGGANTGELFF
TRBJ2-5 | TRBV18 | TRBD1 | . | TGTGCCAGCTCACCGGAGGACAGGGGAATAATAGCCCAGTACTTC | CASSPEDRGIIAQYF
TRBJ2-6 | TRBV6-4 | TRBD2 | few | TGTGCCAGCGGAACTAGCGGGACATCTGGGGCCAACGTCCTGACTTTC | CASGTSGTSGANVLTF
TRBJ1-4 | TRBV6-1 | . | once | TGTGCCAGCAGTGAAGGAGAGGCCCGTAATGAAAAACTGTTTTTT | CASSEGEARNEKLFF
TRBJ2-7 | TRBV25-1 | TRBD2 | . | TGTGCCAGCAGTGAATCCCCTAGCGGGAGCCCCACATCCTACGAGCAGTACTTC | CASSESPSGSPTSYEQYF
TRBJ2-1 | TRBV5-1 | . | many | TGCGCCAGCAGTTCCGACAGCGGCTCCTACAATGAGCAGTTCTTC | CASSSDSGSYNEQFF
TRBJ1-4 | TRBV4-2 | . | few | TGTGCCAGCAGCCTTGGAGGCAGGTTAACGGAGGGTGAAAAACTGTTTTTT | CASSLGGRLTEGEKLFF
TRBJ1-2 | TRBV4-1 | . | . | TGCGCCAGCAGCCAAGATTATACAGGGAGATCTGCTGGCTACACCTTC | CASSQDYTGRSAGYTF
TRBJ1-4 | TRBV7-2 | . | once | TGTGCCAGCAGCTTACAGTCTACGGCCTTGCGGGAAAAACTGTTTTTT | CASSLQSTALREKLFF
TRBJ2-2 | TRBV18 | . | . | TGTGCCAGCTCACCACCGAGTCTAGTACCCGGGGAGCTGTTTTTT | CASSPPSLVPGELFF
TRBJ1-1 | TRBV7-9 | . | . | TGTGCCAGCGCCGGGACCACGGTGGCTTTCTTT | CASAGTTVAFF
TRBJ2-2 | TRBV7-6 | . | . | TGTGCCAGCAGCTTAGCTGCCACCGGGGAGCTGTTTTTT | CASSLAATGELFF
TRBJ2-7 | TRBV5-1 | . | . | TGCGCCAGCAGTCGTGACGGTGTTATGTGGGACGAGCAGTACTTC | CASSRDGVMWDEQYF
TRBJ2-7 | TRBV11-1 | TRBD1 | . | TGTGCCAGCAGCCGACAGGGAATGGGGTACGAGCAGTACTTC | CASSRQGMGYEQYF
TRBJ2-2 | TRBV29-1 | . | . | TGCAGCGTTCCCCGGGACGCTTACACCGGGGAGCTGTTTTTT | CSVPRDAYTGELFF
TRBJ2-4 | TRBV13 | . | . | TGTGCCAGCAGCCGCGGACGGGACATTCAGTACTTC | CASSRGRDIQYF
TRBJ1-2 | TRBV6-5 | . | . | TGTGCCAGCGGATCAGTAGCTAACTATGGCTACACCTTC | CASGSVANYGYTF
TRBJ2-7 | TRBV25-1 | . | . | TGTGCCAGCAGTGAATTGGGGGAACGTCAGTACTTC | CASSELGERQYF
TRBJ2-7 | TRBV5-1 | . | . | TGCGCCAGCAGCAAGGACGGAACCTACGAGCAGTACTTC | CASSKDGTYEQYF
TRBJ2-2 | TRBV30 | TRBD1 | . | TGTGCCTGGGTTGGACAGGGACCCCACACCGGGGAGCTGTTTTTT | CAWVGQGPHTGELFF
TRBJ1-6 | TRBV7-3 | TRBD1 | . | TGTGCCAGCAGCTTAGGTGGCAGGGGGCAGGGGTCACCCCTCCACTTT | CASSLGGRGQGSPLHF
TRBJ2-2 | TRBV9 | TRBD2 | many | TGTGCCAGCAGGAAGGAACTAGCGGAAAACACCGGGGAGCTGTTTTTT | CASRKELAENTGELFF
TRBJ2-3 | TRBV11-3 | TRBD1 | . | TGTGCCAGCAGCCGGGACAGGGCCACAGATACGCAGTATTTT | CASSRDRATDTQYF
TRBJ1-2 | TRBV9 | TRBD1 | . | TGTGCCAGCAGCGTAGGGGGCTCGGGACAGAACTATGGCTACACCTTC | CASSVGGSGQNYGYTF
TRBJ2-7 | TRBV6-5 | . | . | TGTGCCAGCAGCCACCAGGGCGCTCCCCTCTACGAGCAGTACTTC | CASSHQGAPLYEQYF
TRBJ2-7 | TRBV6-1 | TRBD1 | . | TGTGCCAGCGGACCGGGACAGTCCTACGAGCAGTACTTC | CASGPGQSYEQYF
TRBJ2-7 | TRBV21-1 | . | . | TGTGCCAGCTTTCACGCAAGGTTTGGCGGGGGATTCAATACCTACGAGCAGTACTTC | CASFHARFGGGFNTYEQYF
TRBJ1-1 | TRBV6-1 | . | . | TGTGCCAGCAGTGGAGGGCAGATGAACACTGAAGCTTTCTTT | CASSGGQMNTEAFF
TRBJ1-4 | TRBV28 | . | many | TGTGCCAGCAGTTTTTTGCCAGCAACTAATGAAAAACTGTTTTTT | CASSFLPATNEKLFF
TRBJ2-7 | TRBV29-1 | TRBD2 | . | TGCAGCGTTGCCTCTCGTTTAGCGGGAGCTTTCCACGAGCAGTACTTC | CSVASRLAGAFHEQYF
TRBJ2-4 | TRBV5-5 | . | . | TGTGCCAGCAGCCCCCTCCAGGGGACTTTAGCCAAAAACATTCAGTACTTC | CASSPLQGTLAKNIQYF
TRBJ2-1 | TRBV7-3 | . | few | TGTGCCAGCAGCTTAACTAGCGATAGGGGGTACAATGAGCAGTTCTTC | CASSLTSDRGYNEQFF
TRBJ2-1 | TRBV2 | . | . | TGTGCCAGCAGGGCCGTTCCGAATGAGCAGTTCTTC | CASRAVPNEQFF
TRBJ2-7 | TRBV14 | . | . | TGTGCCAGCAGCCAAGAGTACCAGGGCGGGTTCACCTACGAGCAGTACTTC | CASSQEYQGGFTYEQYF
TRBJ2-3 | TRBV4-1 | . | . | TGCGCCAGCAGCCCAGGGATCGCAGATACGCAGTATTTT | CASSPGIADTQYF
TRBJ2-2 | TRBV6-1 | . | . | TGTGCCAGCACGACAGTGACCCGGGAGCTGTTTTTT | CASTTVTRELFF
TRBJ1-1 | TRBV6-4 | . | . | TGTGCCAGCAGGGCAGGGCCGAACACTGAAGCTTTCTTT | CASRAGPNTEAFF
TRBJ1-6 | TRBV30 | . | . | TGTGCCTGGGCCGGACCAGGGAATTCACCCCTCCACTTT | CAWAGPGNSPLHF
TRBJ2-5 | TRBV10-1 | . | . | TGCGCCAGCAGTGAGCAGTCCCCAGGGTCGGGAGAGACCCAGTACTTC | CASSEQSPGSGETQYF